A single sample gave rise to the 26 T cell receptor beta chains below, sequenced in a study of cytomegalovirus exposure and HLA in healthy donors. The PCR contained 60 Vbeta and 13 Jbeta primers. The protocol was immunoSEQ multiplex PCR, while the TCRdb copy is restricted to in-frame clones and leaves out a portion. Here the sample spans approximately 100,000 clones, less than 70% being singletons. The sample consisted of PBMCs. These receptors all come from a human donor in good health.

The chain uses TRBV4-1 and TRBJ1-2, with 7 bases matching TRBD1. This CDR3 contains 16 residues. The V gene's germline CDR1 is MGHRA and CDR2 YSYEKL. J lost 0 bases, V lost 3 bases, and 7 bases had no gene match. CDR3 sequence: CASSQSGGPSNYGYTF. The CDR3 DNA is TGCGCCAGCAGCCAGTCAGGGGGGCCGTCTAACTATGGCTACACCTTC.

The chain combines TRBV6-6 with TRBJ2-6; D unresolved. The CDR3 is 15 amino acids. Trimming left V 6 bases short and J 4 bases short, with 13 bases between. CDR1 is MNHNY, CDR2 SVGAGI, per germline (reference sequence). The CDR3 nucleotides are TGTGCCAGCAGCCCGGTCCCCCGAGGGGCCAACGTCCTGACTTTC. Protein sequence: CASSPVPRGANVLTF.

J is TRBJ1-1 and V is TRBV19; D is undetermined. Deletions cut 2 bases from V and 3 bases from J, with 10 bases between. The germline CDR1 and CDR2 sequences are LNHDA and SQIVND (reference sequence). The CDR3 is 14 amino acids. In DNA, the CDR3 is TGTGCCAGTAGTATAAACGGGTTATACACTGAAGCTTTCTTT. Encoded protein: CASSINGLYTEAFF.

This sequence joins TRBV14 and TRBJ1-6; D perhaps matches TRBD1 (6 bases). The CDR3 is 17 amino acids. The germline V and J ends were trimmed by 0 bases and 8 bases, with 17 bases remaining between them. CDR1 and CDR2 (germline): SGHDN, FVKESK. CDR3 DNA sequence: TGTGCCAGCAGCCAAGATCCGGGCTTAGGGGGTTATTCACCCCTCCACTTT. Protein: CASSQDPGLGGYSPLHF.

The V gene is TRBV4-3, the J gene TRBJ2-2; D unresolved. This CDR3 spans 16 amino acids. The V gene lost 4 bases and the J gene lost 1 base, with 13 bases spanning the gap. Per the germline V gene, CDR1 is LGHNA and CDR2 is YSLEER. As DNA, the CDR3 is TGCGCCAGCAGCCTAAGAGTACAGCTGAACACCGGGGAGCTGTTTTTT. This gives the protein CASSLRVQLNTGELFF.

V gene TRBV6-1 combines with J gene TRBJ2-3; TRBD1 aligns across 9 bases. V lost 4 bases, J lost 2 bases, and 10 bases stayed unmatched. The CDR3 spans 17 residues. Looked up from germline, CDR1 is MNHNS and CDR2 is SASEGT. CDR3 protein: CASSGNRDREITDTQYF. CDR3 nucleotides: TGTGCCAGCAGTGGGAATCGGGACAGGGAAATCACAGATACGCAGTATTTT.

The J gene is TRBJ2-1, the V gene TRBV7-3; 8 positions agree with TRBD2. V was clipped by 5 bases and J by 9 bases; unmatched bases: 12. Per germline, CDR1 SGHTA and CDR2 FQGTGA. This CDR3 is 15 amino acids long. CDR3 nucleotides: TGTGCCAGCAGCCTCGGGGGGGCTAGCGGGCGTGAGCAGTTCTTC. Its translation is CASSLGGASGREQFF.

This chain links TRBV5-5 with TRBJ1-2, with D uncertain. Germline CDR1 and CDR2: SGHKS and YYEKEE (reference sequence). V shed 2 bases and J shed 0 bases, with 17 bases lying between them. The CDR3 runs to 17 residues. The CDR3 reads CASSFLGSGISNYGYTF. Here the CDR3 DNA reads TGTGCCAGCAGCTTTTTGGGGAGCGGGATCTCTAACTATGGCTACACCTTC.

The chain has TRBV21-1 and TRBJ1-2. TRBV21-1 is a pseudogene locus. The CDR3 is made up of 17 amino acids. The CDR3 is CASSKDVEGRRDYGYTF. The CDR3 bases are TGTGCCAGCAGCAAAGATGTGGAGGGCAGGCGAGACTATGGCTACACCTTC.

V gene TRBV5-4 combines with J gene TRBJ2-1, with 13 bases that match TRBD2. The V gene end was trimmed by 0 bases and the J gene end by 8 bases; junction bases not matched to a gene: 11. The CDR3 spans 18 residues. Germline V gene lookup returns CDR1 SGHNT and CDR2 YYREEE (reference sequence). The CDR3 bases are TGTGCCAGCAGCTTGGGGGGCCAACTAGCGGGGGGGATCGATGAGCAGTTCTTC. It yields the protein CASSLGGQLAGGIDEQFF. The entire variable domain, with the rest obtained from reference TRBV5-4 and TRBJ2-1, is as follows: ETGVTQSPTHLIKTRGQQVTLRCSSQSGHNTVSWYQQALGQGPQFIFQYYREEENGRGNFPPRFSGLQFPNYSSELNVNALELDDSALYLCASSLGGQLAGGIDEQFFGPGTRLTVL.

This clone was seen a few times. The J gene is TRBJ1-1, the V gene TRBV19, with 7 positions matching TRBD1. V trimming: 9 bases; J trimming: 7 bases; junction bases outside the gene matches: 8. Per germline, CDR1 LNHDA and CDR2 SQIVND (reference sequence). This CDR3 has 12 residues. The CDR3 sequence is CASERGDSEAFF. DNA of the CDR3: TGTGCCAGCGAGAGGGGGGACAGTGAAGCTTTCTTT.

This chain links TRBV9 with TRBJ1-3, with TRBD1 identical over 8 bases. The CDR3 covers 14 residues. J lost 7 bases, V lost 0 bases, and 3 bases had no gene match. CDR1 and CDR2 (germline): SGDLS, YYNGEE. The CDR3 DNA reads TGTGCCAGCAGCGTAGGGAACAGGGGGAACACCATATATTTT. This encodes CASSVGNRGNTIYF.

The rearrangement joins TRBV30 to TRBJ1-4, with 11 positions matching TRBD1. The CDR3 has 14 amino acids. The germline CDR1 and CDR2 sequences are GTSNPN and SVGIG (reference sequence). V was pared by 3 bases and J by 8 bases, with 5 bases of the junction left unmatched. For the CDR3, the DNA is TGTGCCTGGAGCGTGGACAGGGGGCGGGAAAAACTGTTTTTT. Encoded protein: CAWSVDRGREKLFF. The variable domain in full, completed from reference TRBV30 and TRBJ1-4, reads SQTIHQWPATLVQPVGSPLSLECTVEGTSNPNLYWYRQAAGRGLQLLFYSVGIGQISSEVPQNLSASRPQDRQFILSSKKLLLSDSGFYLCAWSVDRGREKLFFGSGTQLSVL.

J is TRBJ1-1 and V is TRBV11-3; TRBD1 is a possible D gene (5 bases). V lost 5 bases, J lost 1 base, and 14 bases lay in between. The CDR3 is 15 amino acids. Germline values: CDR1 SGHNT, CDR2 YENEEA. The CDR3 sequence is CASSTRTLGNTEAFF. The DNA for the CDR3 is TGTGCCAGCAGCACACGGACACTCGGGAACACTGAAGCTTTCTTT.

The count of this clone is one. An end of the junction differs from the germline gene, which may be a read error. The same CDR3 is also encoded by other DNA sequences in this sample. V is TRBV19 and J is TRBJ1-5; 8 bases are a match to TRBD1. The CDR3 totals 14 residues. CDR1 and CDR2 from the germline V gene are LNHDA and SQIVND (reference sequence). CDR3 DNA sequence: TGTGCCAGTAGTGACTCCAGGGGGCATCAGCCTCAGCATTTT. Translated: CASSDSRGHQPQHF. Full variable domain (remainder filled in from reference TRBV19 and TRBJ1-5): DGGITQSPKYLFRKEGQNVTLSCEQNLNHDAMYWYRQDPGQGLRLIYYSQIVNDFQKGDIAEGYSVSREKKESFPLTVTSAQKNPTAFYLCASSDSRGHQPQHFGDGTRLSIL.

In its sample, this clone was seen once. The chain uses TRBV9 and TRBJ2-3; 15 positions agree with TRBD2. V was clipped by 0 bases and J by 5 bases; unmatched bases: 4. Germline loops: CDR1 SGDLS, CDR2 YYNGEE. The CDR3 runs 17 residues. The CDR3 DNA follows: TGTGCCAGCAGCGTAGGGACTAGCGGGGGGGCCTTAGATACGCAGTATTTT. Translation: CASSVGTSGGALDTQYF.

The chain recombines TRBV11-2 with TRBJ1-1; TRBD1 aligns across 9 bases. The CDR3 extends over 14 amino acids. V lost 5 bases to trimming and J lost 5 bases; unmatched junction nucleotides: 6. The germline V gene encodes CDR1 SGHAT and CDR2 FQNNGV. CDR3 DNA: TGTGCCAGCAGCCTGACAGGGGGGTTAACTGAAGCTTTCTTT. Amino acids: CASSLTGGLTEAFF.

The CDR3 loop is CSVVDQADLWQFF. CDR3 DNA: TGCAGCGTTGTTGACCAAGCAGACTTATGGCAGTTCTTC. This chain uses TRBV29-1 with TRBJ2-1; D gene ambiguous. V shed 4 bases and J shed 12 bases, with 19 bases lying between them. The length of the CDR3 is 13 residues. Germline V gives CDR1 SQVTM, CDR2 ANQGSEA.

The V call is TRBV4-2, the J call TRBJ1-1; D possibly corresponds to TRBD1 (6 bases). Germline CDR1 is LGHNA and CDR2 is YNFKEQ. This CDR3 has 16 residues. Trimming shortened V by 1 base and J by 4 bases, and 16 bases separated the two germline ends. Written as DNA, the CDR3 is TGTGCCAGCAGCCAAGCAACAGGGCGATCGTCCACTGAAGCTTTCTTT. Translation: CASSQATGRSSTEAFF.

The chain uses TRBV5-4 and TRBJ2-6; tentatively, D is TRBD1 (5 bases). The CDR3 contains 15 residues. CDR1 is SGHNT, CDR2 YYREEE, per germline (reference sequence). V dropped 0 bases and J dropped 2 bases, with 6 bases sitting between them. The CDR3 loop reads CASSLGGAGANVLTF. The DNA for the CDR3 is TGTGCCAGCAGCTTGGGGGGCGCTGGGGCCAACGTCCTGACTTTC.

This clone was detected once. This CDR3 reads CAWSVPPPPPMGTDTQYF. CDR3 sequence (DNA): TGTGCCTGGAGTGTACCCCCGCCCCCCCCTATGGGCACAGATACGCAGTATTTT. This chain joins TRBV30 and TRBJ2-3, with no clear D. The CDR3 is made up of 18 amino acids. V lost 0 bases to trimming and J lost 1 base, with 20 bases between them. Germline CDR1 and CDR2: GTSNPN and SVGIG (reference sequence).

This clone was observed a single time. The chain couples TRBV7-6 to TRBJ2-1; 7 bases match TRBD2. V shed 5 bases, J shed 4 bases, and the junction held 17 bases outside the gene matches. This CDR3 region has 18 residues. CDR1 SGHVS and CDR2 FNYEAQ come from the germline V gene. CDR3 DNA: TGTGCCAGCAGCCGTTATGGAGGGCTAGCGGTGGGATACAATGAGCAGTTCTTC. Its protein is CASSRYGGLAVGYNEQFF. Full variable domain (missing parts from reference TRBV7-6 and TRBJ2-1): GAGVSQSPRYKVTKRGQDVALRCDPISGHVSLYWYRQALGQGPEFLTYFNYEAQQDKSGLPNDRFSAERPEGSISTLTIQRTEQRDSAMYRCASSRYGGLAVGYNEQFFGPGTRLTVL.

V is TRBV7-2 and J is TRBJ1-2; the D gene is possibly TRBD1 (5 bases). The germline V and J ends were trimmed by 3 bases and 5 bases, with 22 bases remaining between them. This CDR3 spans 17 amino acids. The germline V gene encodes CDR1 SGHTA and CDR2 FQGNSA. The DNA of the CDR3 is TGTGCCAGCAGCTTCCGGGACTCCCTTTTAGGACTATATGGCTACACCTTC. Its protein product is CASSFRDSLLGLYGYTF. The whole variable domain, remainder taken from reference TRBV7-2 and TRBJ1-2, is GAGVSQSPSNKVTEKGKDVELRCDPISGHTALYWYRQSLGQGLEFLIYFQGNSAPDKSGLPSDRFSAERTGGSVSTLTIQRTQQEDSAVYLCASSFRDSLLGLYGYTFGSGTRLTVV.

This clone was observed a few times. Distinct nucleotide sequences in the sample also encode this CDR3. V usage is TRBV4-3 and J usage is TRBJ2-7, with D possibly being TRBD1 (6 bases). Germline V gene data show CDR1 as LGHNA and CDR2 as YSLEER. The V and J ends lost 1 base and 1 base respectively, with 8 bases between them. The CDR3 runs 14 residues. In DNA form, the CDR3 reads TGCGCCAGCAGCCAAGCGACAGGTTCCTACGAGCAGTACTTC. This translates into CASSQATGSYEQYF.

This clone was counted a single time. The chain links TRBV19 to TRBJ1-2; TRBD1 might be the D (6 bases). V dropped 5 bases and J dropped 4 bases, with 11 bases sitting between them. The CDR3 has 13 residues. Germline lookup yields CDR1 LNHDA and CDR2 SQIVND (reference sequence). Here the CDR3 DNA reads TGTGCCAGTAGTGGCGCGACAGGCTATGGCTACACCTTC. Translating gives CASSGATGYGYTF.

This chain uses TRBV18 with TRBJ2-5; TRBD1 aligns across 7 bases. After removal of 1 base from V and 5 bases from J, the junction contained 4 bases not matched to a gene. The CDR3 loop spans 14 amino acids. Germline CDR1 is KGHSH and CDR2 is LQKENI. The CDR3 DNA follows: TGTGCCAGCTCACCACGGGACAGAAGTGAGACCCAGTACTTC. Its translation is CASSPRDRSETQYF.